These 5 T cell receptor beta chains share one sample of origin, sequenced in a study of control samples from healthy donors and cancer patients. Sequenced by immunoSEQ multiplex PCR; TCRdb stores in-frame clones only, minus some. The sample shows about 200,000 clones, around 93% of them seen only once. The material sequenced was blood. These receptors were taken from a man aged 25-40 years in good health.

The chain combines TRBV15 with TRBJ1-3; a possible D gene is TRBD1 (5 bases). Germline V gene sequence: CDR1 LNHNV, CDR2 YYDKDF (reference sequence). This CDR3 is 18 amino acids long. With 0 bases removed from V and 0 bases from J, the gap between germline ends came to 15 bases. The CDR3 is CATSRDRTGRGSGNTIYF. The CDR3 DNA sequence: TGTGCCACCAGCAGAGATAGAACAGGTCGGGGCTCTGGAAACACCATATATTTT.

The V gene is TRBV4-1, the J gene TRBJ1-1; D remains unclear. The CDR3 is made up of 16 amino acids. Germline V gives CDR1 MGHRA, CDR2 YSYEKL. The V gene lost 4 bases and the J gene lost 3 bases, with 18 bases spanning the gap. CDR3: CASSPSLGGIDTEAFF. CDR3 DNA: TGCGCCAGCAGCCCATCCTTGGGAGGTATTGACACTGAAGCTTTCTTT.

J is TRBJ1-2 and V is TRBV7-2; no definite D call. Germline lookup yields CDR1 SGHTA and CDR2 FQGNSA. The ends were cut back, 5 bases at V and 0 bases at J, with 13 bases in the middle. The CDR3 has 15 amino acids. The CDR3 DNA follows: TGTGCCAGCAGCCCCCGGAGGGCTGCTAACTATGGCTACACCTTC. The encoded protein is CASSPRRAANYGYTF.

This chain connects TRBV10-3 to TRBJ2-2, with TRBD1 identical over 8 bases. CDR3 length: 13 amino acids. Trimming at V came to 6 bases and at J to 5 bases, leaving 2 bases not matched to a gene. CDR1 is ENHRY, CDR2 SYGVKD, per germline. CDR3 in DNA: TGTGCCATCAGGGGACAGGTAACCGGGGAGCTGTTTTTT. Translating it yields CAIRGQVTGELFF.

The rearrangement uses TRBV4-1 and TRBJ2-1; tentatively, D is TRBD1 or TRBD2 (5 bases each). The CDR3 covers 18 residues. Between the trimmed V and J ends, which lost 0 bases and 5 bases, there was a span of 20 bases. Per germline, CDR1 MGHRA and CDR2 YSYEKL. In DNA, the CDR3 is TGCGCCAGCAGCCAAGAAAGGGAGAGGGGAGTTATAGACAATGAGCAGTTCTTC. Protein sequence: CASSQERERGVIDNEQFF.